This TCR beta chain was sequenced in a study of blood T cell repertoires in COVID-19. Study-wide context: Samples of COVID-19 (acute and convalescent) were obtained from the United States, Italy and Spain. PBMCs, B-cell-depleted T cells, or T cells were the source of the cDNA or gDNA that made up the material.

Deletions cut 4 bases from V and 3 bases from J, with 10 bases between. CDR3 length: 13 amino acids. The V gene's germline CDR1 is SGHRS and CDR2 YFSETQ. Source study methods: Cell counts per sample came from amplifying reference gene primers. Only in-frame clones appear in the TCRdb table, and some are missing; sequencing was by immunoSEQ multiplex PCR. V, J and clone size are those of that table, while D and trimming were read from the DNA. The table records under 250,000 clones, about four fifths of them present only once. The gene calls are TRBV5-1 and TRBJ2-5; D is uncertain. Sequenced sample: peripheral blood. This clonotype originated in a man aged 40-55 years with active or convalescent COVID-19. CDR3 in amino acids: CASSTTLKETQYF. The CDR3 coding sequence is TGCGCCAGCAGCACAACCTTAAAAGAGACCCAGTACTTC.